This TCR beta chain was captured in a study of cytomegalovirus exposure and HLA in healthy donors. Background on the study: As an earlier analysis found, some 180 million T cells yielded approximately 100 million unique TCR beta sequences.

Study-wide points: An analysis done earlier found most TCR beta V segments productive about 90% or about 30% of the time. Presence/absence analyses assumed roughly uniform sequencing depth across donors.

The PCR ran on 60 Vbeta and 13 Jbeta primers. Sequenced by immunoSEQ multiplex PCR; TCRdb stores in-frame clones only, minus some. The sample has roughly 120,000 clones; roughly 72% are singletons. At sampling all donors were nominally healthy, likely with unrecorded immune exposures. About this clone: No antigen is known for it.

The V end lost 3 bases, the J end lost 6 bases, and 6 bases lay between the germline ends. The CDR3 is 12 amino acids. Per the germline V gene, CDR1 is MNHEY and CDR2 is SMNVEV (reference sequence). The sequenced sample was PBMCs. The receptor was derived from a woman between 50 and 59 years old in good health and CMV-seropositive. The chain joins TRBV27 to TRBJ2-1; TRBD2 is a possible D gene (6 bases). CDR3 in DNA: TGTGCCAGCAGTTTCGGGGGCAATGAGCAGTTCTTC. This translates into CASSFGGNEQFF.